This T cell receptor (beta chain) was sequenced for a study of blood T cells in healthy people across ages (dated by TCRdb to the mid-2010s). Broadly, across the study: Template switching captured roughly one uniquely barcoded TCR beta cDNA molecule per two T cells in model experiments. Using deep sequencing normalized with unique cDNA molecular identifiers, the study measured how TCR beta repertoire diversity changes with age. Using the same blood draw, the study looked at two additional independent replicas of 1 million unique cDNA reads for two donors, one aged 18 to 30 and the other aged 80 or older. The donors were split into four age groups: young (average roughly 15 years), middle-aged (around 37), aged (around 67) and long-lived (82).

Donors were 30 to 45 systemically healthy Caucasian individuals from Russia aged 6 to 90 years. Each donor gave approximately 9.3 milliliters of peripheral blood, collected into EDTA-treated Vacutainer tubes. Ficoll-Paque density-gradient centrifugation was used to isolate PBMCs, with at least 7 million per sample. Total RNA, at least 5 micrograms per sample, was extracted from PBMCs with Trizol reagent. For every donor, an aliquot of PBMCs went through flow cytometry to measure the percentages of naive CD45RAhigh/CD27high T cells. Study-level results and caveats: Since profiling was done on bulk unsorted PBMCs, naive and antigen-experienced compartments could not be conclusively compared. Compared with the aged group, the long-lived group had more naive CD4+ T cells, fewer expanded clones and increased TCR diversity, a pattern suggesting age selection. There was a strong correlation between observed TCR beta diversity and the percentage of naive T cells measured by flow cytometry. Estimates of total diversity based on one million sequenced T cells were considered lower bounds and underestimates. As age increased, observed TCR beta diversity per million T cells dropped in a roughly linear way, and a significant reduction was already evident by age about 40. The CMV infection status of donors was not known, potentially confounding age-related changes in expanded clonotypes.

Preparation of the library involved 5' RACE. TCRdb shows the sequencer as Illumina HiSeq 2500. The second PCR ran for about 7 to 11 cycles and used a J-beta primer mix along with a sample-barcoded 5' primer. A template-switch 5' adaptor carrying 12 random nucleotides introduced a unique molecular identifier onto each TCR beta cDNA molecule. Each sample yielded at least 3 million CDR3-containing paired-end reads. The Mint cDNA synthesis kit, primed by a TRBC-specific oligonucleotide, was used to synthesize first-strand cDNA from all RNA. After uracil-DNA glycosylase treatment, a first 18-cycle PCR used universal primers M1SS and BC2_uni_R on all cDNA. The paper's processing steps were these. For normalization, 1 million high-quality reads were randomly selected from each sample, with every read carrying a distinct molecular identifier. Instead of being binned into consensus sequences, reads that shared molecular identifiers were thrown out. CDR3 identification, clonotype clustering and error correction used MiTCR with a Q25 quality threshold and the strictest error-elimination algorithm. A nonparametric unseen species model with Euler transformation was used to estimate lower-bound total TCR beta diversity. TCRdb reworked the public reads: Q25 trimming with fastp, MiXCR clone assembly, productive beta chains retained. Identical CDR3 proteins give one entry, which carries the most common genes and DNA. Here the V and J calls rest on TCRdb's processing, not on the authors' analysis. This sample gives under 1,100,000 distinct CDR3 sequences in total; less than 25% of them show up just once. The top ten hold about 0.69% of the sample.

The junction shows trimming of 5 bases on V and 4 bases on J, plus 4 bases between the germline ends. CDR1 and CDR2, looked up from the germline V gene, are KGHDR and SFDVKD. The CDR3 starts with the cysteine, ends with the phenylalanine, and has 11 residues. Just the 33-base CDR3 DNA is kept, in frame starting at base 1. This clonotype came up many times. Its antigen is not yet known. The input lacks base qualities; no much larger clone sits a single base away. The sample was also linked to a second study, of T cells of mothers and their children. From that second study: Nine systemically healthy Caucasian individuals, comprising three mothers and their six children, were included as donors. cDNA synthesis consumed the entire amount of extracted RNA, loaded at around 1.5 ug RNA in each 15 ul reaction. In the second PCR, the M1S primer introduced both the sample barcodes and 2-4 random nucleotides. Over 9.5 million TCR beta CDR3 reads were obtained for each mother, and 2.5 million to 3 million reads were obtained for each child. TCR recombination output is similarly shaped by thymic selection in related and unrelated pairs, with a minor effect exerted by inherited differences. Related mother-child pairs always showed normalized repertoire overlap that was slightly higher than in unrelated mother-child pairs, though the difference was never significant. With a sensitivity of 90 to 100 clones per million clonotypes, no persistent microchimeric T cell clones were detected. Deep NGS was used in the study to compare the TCR beta repertoires of mothers and children and to look for features that separate related mother-child pairs from unrelated individuals. Mothers averaged 40 +/- 4 years of age and children averaged about 10 +/- 4 years. Libraries were sequenced on Illumina HiSeq 2000 with 100+100 nt paired-end reads after adapter ligation with NEBNext reagents. To prevent cross-contamination, the mother and child libraries were prepared a month apart and were sequenced in separate runs. Each donor had between about 450,000 and 2,300,000 distinct TCR beta clonotypes identified. Naive TCR beta clonotypes were estimated from low-frequency clonotypes matched to each donor's FACS-determined naive share, without sorting.

The sample comprised blood. The chain is assembled from TRBV24-1 and TRBJ1-1; the D gene is not confidently resolved. The TCR comes from a girl aged 2 to 10 in good health. The sequenced DNA: TGTGCCACCAGTGTGGGCACTGAAGCTTTCTTT. Protein translation: CATSVGTEAFF.